This T cell receptor (beta chain) was recovered during a study of T cell changes during pregnancy in multiple sclerosis. Trimming took off 6 bases at V and 3 bases at J, with 10 bases between the two ends. The germline V gene encodes CDR1 MDHEN and CDR2 SYDVKM. CDR3 length equals 13 residues. Produced via immunoSEQ multiplex PCR; TCRdb's table is partial and in-frame only. The data contain about 40,000 clones, around nine tenths of them seen just once; the ten biggest clones take up 1% to 1.5%. This clonotype originated in a female donor with multiple sclerosis, enrolled in a pregnancy study. The specimen comprised peripheral blood, sampled before pregnancy. V gene TRBV28 combines with J gene TRBJ2-3; TRBD2 might be the D (6 bases). CDR3 nucleotide sequence: TGTGCCAGCAGAAGGGACTTAACAGATACGCAGTATTTT. Translating gives CASRRDLTDTQYF.